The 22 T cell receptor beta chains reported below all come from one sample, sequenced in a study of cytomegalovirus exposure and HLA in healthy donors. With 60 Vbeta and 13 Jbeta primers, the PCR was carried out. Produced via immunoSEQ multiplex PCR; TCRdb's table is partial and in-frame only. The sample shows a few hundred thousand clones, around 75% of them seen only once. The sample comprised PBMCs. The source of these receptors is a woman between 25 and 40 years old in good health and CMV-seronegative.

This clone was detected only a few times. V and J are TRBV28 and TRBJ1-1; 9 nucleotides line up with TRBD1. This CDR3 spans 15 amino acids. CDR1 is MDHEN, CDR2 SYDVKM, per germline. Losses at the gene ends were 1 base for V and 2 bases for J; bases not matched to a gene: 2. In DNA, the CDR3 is TGTGCCAGCAGTTTATCGGGACAGGGAAACACTGAAGCTTTCTTT. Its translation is CASSLSGQGNTEAFF. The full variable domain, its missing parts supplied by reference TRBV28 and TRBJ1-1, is DVKVTQSSRYLVKRTGEKVFLECVQDMDHENMFWYRQDPGLGLRLIYFSYDVKMKEKGDIPEGYSVSREKKERFSLILESASTNQTSMYLCASSLSGQGNTEAFFGQGTRLTVV.

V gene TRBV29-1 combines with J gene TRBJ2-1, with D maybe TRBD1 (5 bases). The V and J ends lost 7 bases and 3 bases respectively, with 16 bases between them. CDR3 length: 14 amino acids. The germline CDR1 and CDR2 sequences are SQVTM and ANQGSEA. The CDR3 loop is CSADSSDGYNEQFF. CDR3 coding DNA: TGCAGCGCAGACAGTTCGGACGGCTACAATGAGCAGTTCTTC.

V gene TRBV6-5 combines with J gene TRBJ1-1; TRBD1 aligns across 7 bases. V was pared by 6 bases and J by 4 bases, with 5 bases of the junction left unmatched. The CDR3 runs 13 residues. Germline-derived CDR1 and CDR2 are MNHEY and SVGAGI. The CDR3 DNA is TGTGCCAGCAGGAACAGGGGTCGCACTGAAGCTTTCTTT. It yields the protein CASRNRGRTEAFF.

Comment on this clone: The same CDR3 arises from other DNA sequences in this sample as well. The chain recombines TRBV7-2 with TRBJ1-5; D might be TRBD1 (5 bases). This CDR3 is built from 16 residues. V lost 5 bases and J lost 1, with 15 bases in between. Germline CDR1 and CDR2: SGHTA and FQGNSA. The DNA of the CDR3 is TGTGCCAGCAGCCGCAGTTACCAGGGAAGCAATCAGCCCCAGCATTTT. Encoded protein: CASSRSYQGSNQPQHF.

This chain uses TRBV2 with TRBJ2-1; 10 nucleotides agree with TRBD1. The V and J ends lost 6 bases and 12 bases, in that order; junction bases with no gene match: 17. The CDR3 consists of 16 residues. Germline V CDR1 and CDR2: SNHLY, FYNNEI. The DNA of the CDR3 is TGTGCCAGCAGGGTCAGACAGGGGGCAGGTAGTGATGGGCAGTTCTTC. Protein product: CASRVRQGAGSDGQFF.

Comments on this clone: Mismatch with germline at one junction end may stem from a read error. CDR3 nucleotides: TGTGACAGCAGACAGGGGACAGGGATTGGCTACACCTTC. This gives the protein CDSRQGTGIGYTF. This chain connects TRBV4-2 to TRBJ1-2; TRBD1 matches 9 bases. This CDR3 comprises 13 residues. Germline-derived CDR1 and CDR2 are LGHNA and YNFKEQ.

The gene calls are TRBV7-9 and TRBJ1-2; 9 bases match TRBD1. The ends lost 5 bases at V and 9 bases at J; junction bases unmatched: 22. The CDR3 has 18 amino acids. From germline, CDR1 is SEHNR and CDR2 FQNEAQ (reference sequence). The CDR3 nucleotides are TGTGCCAGCAGCCCAACTCCAGGGACAGGGAATGGGGAAATGAGCTACACCTTC. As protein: CASSPTPGTGNGEMSYTF.

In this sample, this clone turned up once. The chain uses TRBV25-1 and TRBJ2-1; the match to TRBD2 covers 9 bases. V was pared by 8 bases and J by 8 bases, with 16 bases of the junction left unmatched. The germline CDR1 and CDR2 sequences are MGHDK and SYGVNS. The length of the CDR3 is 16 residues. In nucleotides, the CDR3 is TGTGCCAGCGGGGAGGGAGGGGGGACTAGCAGCTATGAGCAGTTCTTC. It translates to CASGEGGGTSSYEQFF.

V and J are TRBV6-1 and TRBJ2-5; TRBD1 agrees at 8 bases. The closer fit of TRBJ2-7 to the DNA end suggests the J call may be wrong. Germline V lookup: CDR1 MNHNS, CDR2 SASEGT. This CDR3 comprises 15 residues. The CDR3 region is CASSEFSRGPYEQYF. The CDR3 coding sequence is TGTGCCAGCAGTGAATTCAGCAGGGGGCCTTACGAGCAGTACTTC.

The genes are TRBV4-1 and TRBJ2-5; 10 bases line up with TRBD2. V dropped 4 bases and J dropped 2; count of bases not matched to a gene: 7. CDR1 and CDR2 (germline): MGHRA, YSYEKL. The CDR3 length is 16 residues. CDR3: CASSPLSGGGQETQYF. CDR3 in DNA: TGCGCCAGCAGCCCCCTGAGCGGGGGGGGTCAAGAGACCCAGTACTTC.

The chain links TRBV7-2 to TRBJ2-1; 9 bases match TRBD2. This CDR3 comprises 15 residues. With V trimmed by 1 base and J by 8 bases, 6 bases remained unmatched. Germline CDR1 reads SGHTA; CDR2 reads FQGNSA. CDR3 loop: CASSLVSGGQDEQFF. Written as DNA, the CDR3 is TGTGCCAGCAGCTTAGTTAGCGGGGGCCAGGATGAGCAGTTCTTC.

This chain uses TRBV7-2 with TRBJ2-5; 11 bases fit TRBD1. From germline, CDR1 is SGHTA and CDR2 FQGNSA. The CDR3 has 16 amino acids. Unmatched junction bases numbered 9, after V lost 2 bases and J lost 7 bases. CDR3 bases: TGTGCCAGCAGCTTATCCCCGGGACAGGGGGGAGGGACCCAGTACTTC. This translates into CASSLSPGQGGGTQYF. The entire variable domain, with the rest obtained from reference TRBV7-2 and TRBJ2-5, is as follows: GAGVSQSPSNKVTEKGKDVELRCDPISGHTALYWYRQSLGQGLEFLIYFQGNSAPDKSGLPSDRFSAERTGGSVSTLTIQRTQQEDSAVYLCASSLSPGQGGGTQYFGPGTRLLVL.

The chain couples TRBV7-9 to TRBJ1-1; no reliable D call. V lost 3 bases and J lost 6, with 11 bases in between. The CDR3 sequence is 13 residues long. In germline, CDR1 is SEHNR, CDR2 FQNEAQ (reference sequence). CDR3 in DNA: TGTGCCAGCAGCTTGTCAGTAATCGCTGAAGCTTTCTTT. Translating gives CASSLSVIAEAFF.

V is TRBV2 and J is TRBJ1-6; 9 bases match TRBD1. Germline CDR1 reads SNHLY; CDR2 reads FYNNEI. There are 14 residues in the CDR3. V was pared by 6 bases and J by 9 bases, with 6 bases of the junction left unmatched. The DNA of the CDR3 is TGTGCCAGCAGGGGGACAGGGATAAGTTCACCCCTCCACTTT. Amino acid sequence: CASRGTGISSPLHF.

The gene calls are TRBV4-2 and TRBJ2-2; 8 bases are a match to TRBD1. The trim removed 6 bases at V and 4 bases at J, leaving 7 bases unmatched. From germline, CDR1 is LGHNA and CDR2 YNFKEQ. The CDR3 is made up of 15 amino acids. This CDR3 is CASSPGQDTTGELFF. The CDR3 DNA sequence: TGTGCCAGCAGTCCGGGACAGGACACCACCGGGGAGCTGTTTTTT.

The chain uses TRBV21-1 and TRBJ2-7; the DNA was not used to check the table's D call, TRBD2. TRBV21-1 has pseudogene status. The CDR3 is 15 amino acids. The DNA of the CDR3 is TGTGCCAGCAGCAACCCCCTCCCCGGAGGCTACGAGCAGTACTTC. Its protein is CASSNPLPGGYEQYF.

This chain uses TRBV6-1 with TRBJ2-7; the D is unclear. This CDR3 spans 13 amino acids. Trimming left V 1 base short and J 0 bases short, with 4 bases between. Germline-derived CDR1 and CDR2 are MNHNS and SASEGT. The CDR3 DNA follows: TGTGCCAGCAGTGAAGACAGCTCCTACGAGCAGTACTTC. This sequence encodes CASSEDSSYEQYF.

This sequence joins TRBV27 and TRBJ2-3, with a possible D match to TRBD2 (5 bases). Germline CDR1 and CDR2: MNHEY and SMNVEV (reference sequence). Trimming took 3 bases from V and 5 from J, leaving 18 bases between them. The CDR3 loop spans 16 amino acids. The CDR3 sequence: CASSFRLNRYRDTQYF. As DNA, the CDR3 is TGTGCCAGCAGTTTTAGACTAAACCGTTACCGAGATACGCAGTATTTT.

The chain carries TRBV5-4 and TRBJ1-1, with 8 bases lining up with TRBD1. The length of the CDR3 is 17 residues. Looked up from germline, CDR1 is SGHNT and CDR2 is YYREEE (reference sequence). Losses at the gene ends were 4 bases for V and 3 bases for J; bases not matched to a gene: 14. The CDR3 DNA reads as TGTGCCAGCAGCGGAGAATCCCACGTGGGACAGGACACTGAAGCTTTCTTT. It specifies CASSGESHVGQDTEAFF.

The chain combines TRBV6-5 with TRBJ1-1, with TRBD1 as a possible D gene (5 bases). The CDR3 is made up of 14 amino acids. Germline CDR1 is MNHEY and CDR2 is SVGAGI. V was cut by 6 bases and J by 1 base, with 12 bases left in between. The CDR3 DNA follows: TGTGCCAGCAGCGCGGTCACAGGGAACACTGAAGCTTTCTTT. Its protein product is CASSAVTGNTEAFF.

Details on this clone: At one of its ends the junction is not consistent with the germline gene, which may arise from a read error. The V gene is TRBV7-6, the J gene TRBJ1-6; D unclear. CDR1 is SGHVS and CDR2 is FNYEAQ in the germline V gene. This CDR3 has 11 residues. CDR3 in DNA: TGTGCCAGCAGCTTACTACCCCCCCTGTACTTT. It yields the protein CASSLLPPLYF. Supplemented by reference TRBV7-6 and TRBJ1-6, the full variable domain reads GAGVSQSPRYKVTKRGQDVALRCDPISGHVSLYWYRQALGQGPEFLTYFNYEAQQDKSGLPNDRFSAERPEGSISTLTIQRTEQRDSAMYRCASSLLPPLYFGNGTRLTVT.

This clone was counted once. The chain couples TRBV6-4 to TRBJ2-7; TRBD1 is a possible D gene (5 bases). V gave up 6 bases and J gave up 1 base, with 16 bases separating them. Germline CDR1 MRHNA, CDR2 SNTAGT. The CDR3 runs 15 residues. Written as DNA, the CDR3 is TGTGCCAGCAGCTTCGACAGCCCTCCATCCTACGAGCAGTACTTC. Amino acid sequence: CASSFDSPPSYEQYF.